These 4 T cell receptor beta chains were sequenced from one sample in a study of cytomegalovirus exposure and HLA in healthy donors. The PCR contained 60 Vbeta and 13 Jbeta primers. Assay used: immunoSEQ multiplex PCR; TCRdb lists only in-frame clones, some missing. Of approximately 150,000 clones listed, more than 75% are singletons. What was sequenced was PBMCs. These receptors originate from a man aged 18 to 29 in good health and CMV-seropositive.

The chain combines TRBV27 with TRBJ2-1; D is possibly TRBD1 (6 bases). The CDR3 length is 18 residues. CDR1 and CDR2 from the germline V gene are MNHEY and SMNVEV (reference sequence). Trimming removed 1 base from V and 0 bases from J, with 16 bases in between. The chain's CDR3 is CASSLLGVSGDSYNEQFF. The DNA of the CDR3 is TGTGCCAGCAGTTTATTAGGGGTTTCAGGGGACTCCTACAATGAGCAGTTCTTC.

J is TRBJ2-2 and V is TRBV19; TRBD1 is a possible D gene (5 bases). The V gene lost 5 bases and the J gene lost 4 bases, with 8 bases spanning the gap. Per the germline V gene, CDR1 is LNHDA and CDR2 is SQIVND (reference sequence). The CDR3 contains 13 residues. This CDR3 is CASSSQGTGELFF. The CDR3 DNA sequence: TGTGCCAGTAGTTCCCAGGGCACCGGGGAGCTGTTTTTT.

V usage is TRBV20-1 and J usage is TRBJ1-2; D gene uncertain. The V gene's germline CDR1 is DFQATT and CDR2 SNEGSKA (reference sequence). The CDR3 has 9 amino acids. DNA of the CDR3: TGCCAGGCCTCAGATGGCTACACCTTC. Translated, it gives CQASDGYTF.

The chain is built from TRBV7-8 and TRBJ1-4, with 8 bases matching TRBD1. Germline V gives CDR1 SGHVS, CDR2 FQNEAQ. The CDR3 has 15 amino acids. The junction had 10 bases not matched to a gene; V was cut back by 5 bases and J by 8 bases. CDR3 amino acids: CASSIWTGLREKLFF. The CDR3 coding sequence is TGTGCCAGCAGCATATGGACAGGGTTACGGGAAAAACTGTTTTTT.